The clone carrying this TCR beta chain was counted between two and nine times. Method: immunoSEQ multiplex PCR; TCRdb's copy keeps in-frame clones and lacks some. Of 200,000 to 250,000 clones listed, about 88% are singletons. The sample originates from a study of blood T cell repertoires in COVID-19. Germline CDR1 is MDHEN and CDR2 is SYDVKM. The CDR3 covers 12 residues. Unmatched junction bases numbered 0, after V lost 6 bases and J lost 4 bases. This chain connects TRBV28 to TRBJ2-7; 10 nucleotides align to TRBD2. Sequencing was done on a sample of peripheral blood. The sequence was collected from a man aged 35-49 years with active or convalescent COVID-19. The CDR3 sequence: CASRLAGYEQYF. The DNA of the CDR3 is TGTGCCAGCAGACTAGCGGGATACGAGCAGTACTTC.